The present T cell receptor beta chain was sequenced within a study of control samples from healthy donors and cancer patients. Using immunoSEQ multiplex PCR, the repertoire was profiled, and TCRdb retains in-frame clones only, with some absent. The repertoire consists of more than 70,000 clones, with about 95% occurring once and the leading ten covering approximately 2.8%. Germline V gene lookup returns CDR1 MNHEY and CDR2 SVGAGI. Trimming took off 0 bases at V and 1 base at J, with 4 bases between the two ends. The CDR3 runs to 14 residues. The TCR was taken from a woman under 40 in good health. Material for sequencing was blood. The chain couples TRBV6-5 to TRBJ1-5; no clear D gene. CDR3 bases: TGTGCCAGCAGTTACTCGTCCAGCAATCAGCCCCAGCATTTT. It translates to CASSYSSSNQPQHF.